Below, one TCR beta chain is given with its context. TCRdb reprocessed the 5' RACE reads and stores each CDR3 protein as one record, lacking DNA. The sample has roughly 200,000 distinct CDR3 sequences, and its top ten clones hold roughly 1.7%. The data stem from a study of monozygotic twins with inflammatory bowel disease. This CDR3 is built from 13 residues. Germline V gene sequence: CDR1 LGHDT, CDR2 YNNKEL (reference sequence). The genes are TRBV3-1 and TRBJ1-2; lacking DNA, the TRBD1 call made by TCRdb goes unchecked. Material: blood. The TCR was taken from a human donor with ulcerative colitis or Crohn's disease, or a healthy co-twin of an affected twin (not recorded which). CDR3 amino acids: CASSQGQGKGYTF.